A single sample gave rise to the 26 T cell receptor beta chains below, sequenced in a study of vaccination and CD4 T cells after COVID-19. Sequencing of the DNA from cultured CD4+ T cells was carried out with the Oncomine TCR Beta short-read assay. Genomic DNA was isolated from CD4+ T cells that had been cultured. TCRdb reprocessed the PCR reads with MiXCR, giving one entry per CDR3 protein. Among several thousand distinct CDR3 sequences listed, roughly 31% were seen once. Indicated treatment: roughly 11-day PBMC culture with coronavirus spike peptide pools or control peptides (ViraFEST assay). From the unexposed donor, CD4+ T cells were collected ahead of the COVID-19 pandemic (2011-2018). These receptors' targets are unknown. Input material: CD4+ T cells from blood, cultured in vitro. All receptors come from a human donor in good health.

The chain combines TRBV28 with TRBJ2-2; 10 bases agree with TRBD2. Germline assignment: CDR1 MDHEN and CDR2 SYDVKM. This CDR3 spans 16 amino acids. V lost 1 base and J lost 6; bases outside the gene matches: 5. The CDR3 DNA is TGTGCCAGCAGTTTATCGGCTAGCGGGAGCGCCGGGGAGCTGTTTTTT. Protein product: CASSLSASGSAGELFF.

This clonotype was counted only a few times. DNA of the CDR3: TGTGCCAGCAGCTTAGGCCAACAGAAGACCCAGTACTTC. Translation gives CASSLGQQKTQYF. This chain links TRBV7-9 with TRBJ2-5; D ambiguous. Trimming pared 1 base from V and 6 bases from J, leaving 9 bases between. The CDR3 extends over 13 amino acids. Germline-derived CDR1 and CDR2 are SEHNR and FQNEAQ (reference sequence).

The chain uses TRBV6-1 and TRBJ2-5, with D possibly matching TRBD1 (6 bases). The V and J ends lost 1 base and 5 bases respectively, with 11 bases between them. The CDR3 has 14 residues. CDR1 and CDR2 from the germline V gene are MNHNS and SASEGT. This CDR3 is CASSEDRVLETQYF. The CDR3 DNA reads TGTGCCAGCAGTGAAGACAGGGTTTTGGAGACCCAGTACTTC.

V usage is TRBV7-6 and J usage is TRBJ1-5; tentative D call: TRBD1 (5 bases). Germline V gene data show CDR1 as SGHVS and CDR2 as FNYEAQ. This CDR3 spans 16 amino acids. Trimming cost V 2 bases and J 3 bases, with 14 bases left between them. CDR3 sequence reads: CASSLTGTGPNQPQHF. DNA of the CDR3: TGTGCCAGCAGCTTAACCGGGACTGGACCCAATCAGCCCCAGCATTTT.

The V and J genes are TRBV7-6 and TRBJ2-5; D not certain. The CDR3 is made up of 13 amino acids. V shed 5 bases and J shed 3 bases, with 10 bases lying between them. Germline CDR1 SGHVS, CDR2 FNYEAQ. The CDR3 loop reads CASSLNEEETQYF. CDR3 sequence (DNA): TGTGCCAGCAGCCTTAACGAAGAAGAGACCCAGTACTTC.

This chain uses TRBV9 with TRBJ1-6; a possible D gene is TRBD1 (5 bases). V lost 3 bases to trimming and J lost 9 bases, with 16 bases between them. Looked up from germline, CDR1 is SGDLS and CDR2 is YYNGEE. The CDR3 runs to 15 residues. CDR3 sequence: CASSGSRDGGSPLHF. The CDR3 bases are TGTGCCAGCAGCGGTTCGAGGGATGGGGGTTCACCCCTCCACTTT.

This chain links TRBV20-1 with TRBJ2-3, with 8 bases aligning to TRBD2. The V gene end was trimmed by 5 bases and the J gene end by 5 bases; junction bases not matched to a gene: 18. The CDR3 covers 17 residues. The germline gives CDR1 DFQATT, CDR2 SNEGSKA (reference sequence). The CDR3 sequence is CSAPSGGLAGMRDTQYF. The CDR3, as DNA: TGCAGTGCTCCCTCCGGGGGGCTAGCGGGTATGAGAGATACGCAGTATTTT.

This clonotype appeared a few times. V and J are TRBV5-4 and TRBJ1-2; D ambiguous. CDR1 and CDR2 from the germline V gene are SGHNT and YYREEE (reference sequence). Trimming removed 4 bases at V and 0 bases at J, with 7 bases between. The CDR3 covers 13 residues. CDR3 residues: CASSQKANYGYTF. The CDR3 DNA is TGTGCCAGCAGCCAAAAAGCTAACTATGGCTACACCTTC.

The rearrangement links TRBV20-1 to TRBJ2-5; 9 nucleotides agree with TRBD1. The CDR3 runs to 15 residues. CDR1 and CDR2 from the germline V gene are DFQATT and SNEGSKA (reference sequence). V shed 5 bases and J 3 bases; nucleotides not matched to a gene: 10. The CDR3 coding sequence is TGCAGTGCTTCCTCACCGGGACAGGGTAAAGAGACCCAGTACTTC. Translated, it gives CSASSPGQGKETQYF.

This clonotype has only a few counts. The chain couples TRBV7-6 to TRBJ1-1; D is possibly TRBD1 (5 bases). The CDR3 contains 14 residues. The germline V and J ends were trimmed by 1 base and 1 base, with 7 bases remaining between them. CDR1 is SGHVS and CDR2 is FNYEAQ in the germline V gene. CDR3: CASSLVGANTEAFF. CDR3 nucleotide sequence: TGTGCCAGCAGCTTAGTAGGGGCGAACACTGAAGCTTTCTTT.

The V gene is TRBV5-4, the J gene TRBJ1-1; 7 bases align to TRBD1. V lost 0 bases to trimming and J lost 4 bases; unmatched junction nucleotides: 6. CDR3 length: 15 amino acids. From germline, CDR1 is SGHNT and CDR2 YYREEE (reference sequence). Here the CDR3 reads CASSLGGGGFTEAFF. The CDR3 nucleotides are TGTGCCAGCAGCTTGGGTGGAGGGGGCTTCACTGAAGCTTTCTTT.

This clonotype was seen only a few times. One end of the junction does not line up with germline, which may come from a read error. V gene TRBV19 combines with J gene TRBJ2-1, with 8 bases lining up with TRBD2. Germline CDR1 is LNHDA and CDR2 is SQIVND (reference sequence). CDR3 size: 15 residues. The CDR3 sequence is CASSIRGGVRNELFF. The CDR3 DNA reads TGTGCCAGTAGTATTCGGGGGGGGGTCCGGAATGAGCTGTTCTTC. The variable domain in full, completed from reference TRBV19 and TRBJ2-1, reads DGGITQSPKYLFRKEGQNVTLSCEQNLNHDAMYWYRQDPGQGLRLIYYSQIVNDFQKGDIAEGYSVSREKKESFPLTVTSAQKNPTAFYLCASSIRGGVRNELFFGPGTRLTVL.

This clonotype counts as medium-sized. The V call is TRBV6-2 or TRBV6-3, the J call TRBJ1-2; D is unclear. The V gene's germline CDR1 is MNHEY and CDR2 SVGEGT. This CDR3 has 13 amino acids. Trimming removed 5 bases at V and 6 bases at J, with 13 bases between. The CDR3 loop reads CASSTTVRNGYTF. In nucleotides, the CDR3 is TGTGCCAGCAGTACAACAGTCCGTAATGGCTACACCTTC.

The rearrangement joins TRBV19 to TRBJ1-5; no firm D call. The CDR3 contains 15 residues. Germline-derived CDR1 and CDR2 are LNHDA and SQIVND (reference sequence). V was pared by 3 bases and J by 4 bases, with 13 bases between. CDR3 nucleotides: TGTGCCAGTAGTATGGTAAGGTCGGTTAATCAGCCCCAGCATTTT. This translates into CASSMVRSVNQPQHF.

This clonotype was found a few times. The V gene is TRBV6-2 or TRBV6-3, the J gene TRBJ2-3; 12 positions agree with TRBD2. V lost 6 bases and J lost 1; bases outside the gene matches: 2. This CDR3 is built from 15 residues. The germline V gene has CDR1 MNHEY and CDR2 SVGEGT. The CDR3: CASRTSGSRTDTQYF. DNA for the CDR3: TGTGCCAGCAGGACTAGCGGGAGCCGCACAGATACGCAGTATTTT.

This clonotype showed up just a few times. The chain carries TRBV6-1 and TRBJ2-7; the match to TRBD1 covers 9 bases. This CDR3 region has 14 residues. CDR1 and CDR2 from the germline V gene are MNHNS and SASEGT. Germline trimming cut 8 bases from V and 6 bases from J; bases unmatched to any gene: 11. Here the CDR3 reads CASLRDRVLVEQYF. The CDR3 nucleotides are TGTGCCAGCTTGAGGGACAGGGTTCTCGTCGAGCAGTACTTC.

The V and J genes are TRBV28 and TRBJ2-7; D may match TRBD1 or TRBD2 (5 bases each). V was trimmed by 6 bases and J by 2 bases, leaving 23 bases between them. The CDR3 contains 17 residues. CDR1 is MDHEN, CDR2 SYDVKM, per germline. CDR3 sequence: CASRESRDPESPYEQYF. CDR3 in DNA: TGTGCCAGCAGAGAAAGCCGGGACCCTGAGAGCCCCTACGAGCAGTACTTC.

This rearrangement joins TRBV20-1 to TRBJ2-4, with D possibly being TRBD1 or TRBD2 (6 bases each). Looked up from germline, CDR1 is DFQATT and CDR2 is SNEGSKA (reference sequence). Trimming removed 0 bases at V and 6 bases at J, with 12 bases between. There are 14 residues in the CDR3. This chain's CDR3 is CSAREAQGGNIQYF. For the CDR3, the DNA is TGCAGTGCTAGAGAAGCACAGGGAGGAAACATTCAGTACTTC.

The J gene is TRBJ2-5, the V gene TRBV6-1; TRBD1 matches at 8 bases. J was trimmed by 4 bases and V by 6 bases; bases with no gene match: 7. Germline V gene data show CDR1 as MNHNS and CDR2 as SASEGT. The CDR3 is 14 residues long. CDR3 sequence (DNA): TGTGCCAGCAGAATACAGGGGGTCCCAGAGACCCAGTACTTC. Residues: CASRIQGVPETQYF.

This chain uses TRBV9 with TRBJ2-7; D unclear. The CDR3 is made up of 14 amino acids. Germline V gene lookup returns CDR1 SGDLS and CDR2 YYNGEE. V was shortened by 4 bases and J by 1 base, with 12 bases between the two germline ends. The CDR3 region is CASSPQSWSYEQYF. In nucleotides, the CDR3 is TGTGCCAGCAGCCCACAGAGTTGGTCCTACGAGCAGTACTTC. The complete variable domain, with remaining parts taken from reference TRBV9 and TRBJ2-7, reads DSGVTQTPKHLITATGQRVTLRCSPRSGDLSVYWYQQSLDQGLQFLIQYYNGEERAKGNILERFSAQQFPDLHSELNLSSLELGDSALYFCASSPQSWSYEQYFGPGTRLTVT.

The chain carries TRBV28 and TRBJ2-7, with 7 nucleotides matching TRBD1. Germline-derived CDR1 and CDR2 are MDHEN and SYDVKM. The CDR3 consists of 15 residues. V lost 8 bases, J lost 5 bases, and 15 bases stayed unmatched. The CDR3, as DNA: TGTGCCAGCGCCGAACTCGACAGGGTTATCCACGAGCAGTACTTC. Translating gives CASAELDRVIHEQYF.

This clonotype has a handful of counts. DNA of the CDR3: TGCAGTGCTAGCACAGGGAACACAGATACGCAGTATTTT. It yields the protein CSASTGNTDTQYF. The chain combines TRBV20-1 with TRBJ2-3, with D possibly being TRBD1 (6 bases). The germline V and J ends were trimmed by 3 bases and 2 bases, with 9 bases remaining between them. This CDR3 contains 13 residues. Germline assignment: CDR1 DFQATT and CDR2 SNEGSKA (reference sequence).

This clonotype was observed a handful of times. This chain links TRBV19 with TRBJ1-6; maybe TRBD1 (5 bases). The V end lost 6 bases, the J end lost 8 bases, and 17 bases lay between the germline ends. The CDR3 contains 15 residues. Germline-derived CDR1 and CDR2 are LNHDA and SQIVND (reference sequence). Written as DNA, the CDR3 is TGTGCCAGTAGCCGGGGGGGGAGATCGGATTCACCCCTCCACTTT. Translation gives CASSRGGRSDSPLHF.

The rearrangement uses TRBV20-1 and TRBJ1-4; D remains unclear. The CDR3 runs 11 residues. CDR1 and CDR2 from the germline V gene are DFQATT and SNEGSKA (reference sequence). The CDR3 reads CSCSRGEKLFF. CDR3 DNA: TGCAGCTGTTCTCGGGGTGAAAAACTGTTTTTT.

Here the CDR3 DNA reads TGTGCCAGCAGGTTAAGGGACAGCAGTCATAACACCTTC. Translated, it gives CASRLRDSSHNTF. This chain joins TRBV5-6 and TRBJ1-2; TRBD1 agrees at 7 bases. This CDR3 has 13 residues. Germline CDR1 SGHDT, CDR2 YYEEEE. The V and J ends lost 5 bases and 12 bases, in that order; junction bases with no gene match: 13.

The sample holds a few counts of this clonotype. The rearrangement uses TRBV20-1 and TRBJ2-2; 8 bases agree with TRBD2. The V segment lost 5 bases and the J segment 5 bases; nucleotides outside the gene matches: 7. CDR1 and CDR2 (germline): DFQATT, SNEGSKA (reference sequence). The length of the CDR3 is 14 residues. CDR3 sequence (DNA): TGCAGTGCTCGTGTCGGGAGGGGTACCGGGGAGCTGTTTTTT. It encodes CSARVGRGTGELFF.